The 27 T cell receptor beta chains reported below all come from one sample, sequenced in a study of cytomegalovirus exposure and HLA in healthy donors. PCR was performed using 60 Vbeta and 13 Jbeta primers. Only in-frame clones appear in the TCRdb table, and some are missing; sequencing was by immunoSEQ multiplex PCR. The table lists about 160,000 clones, more than 70% of them singletons. Sequencing input: PBMCs. These receptors were obtained from a man younger than 40 in good health and CMV-seronegative.

This clone was found a few times. The V call is TRBV5-1, the J call TRBJ1-1, with TRBD1 matching over 8 bases. Losses at the gene ends were 0 bases for V and 0 bases for J; bases not matched to a gene: 13. This CDR3 spans 19 amino acids. Germline-derived CDR1 and CDR2 are SGHRS and YFSETQ. The CDR3 loop reads CASSLVGLGQGSLNTEAFF. DNA for the CDR3: TGCGCCAGCAGCTTGGTGGGGCTTGGACAGGGATCCCTGAACACTGAAGCTTTCTTT. Drawing the rest from reference TRBV5-1 and TRBJ1-1, the complete variable domain is KAGVTQTPRYLIKTRGQQVTLSCSPISGHRSVSWYQQTPGQGLQFLFEYFSETQRNKGNFPGRFSGRQFSNSRSEMNVSTLELGDSALYLCASSLVGLGQGSLNTEAFFGQGTRLTVV.

This clone was detected once. The chain joins TRBV28 to TRBJ1-2, with TRBD1 as a possible D gene (6 bases). The CDR3 spans 14 residues. The germline V gene has CDR1 MDHEN and CDR2 SYDVKM. Trimming cost V 7 bases and J 1 base, with 13 bases left between them. As DNA, the CDR3 is TGTGCCAGCACTTTGGACAGAATTAACTATGGCTACACCTTC. Translated, it gives CASTLDRINYGYTF.

The rearrangement links TRBV27 to TRBJ2-7, with a tentative D call TRBD1 (6 bases). V lost 5 bases and J lost 4, with 15 bases in between. The CDR3 contains 14 residues. Germline V CDR1 and CDR2: MNHEY, SMNVEV (reference sequence). CDR3 nucleotides: TGTGCCAGCAGTCTTGCTGGACAGATTTACGAGCAGTACTTC. Its protein product is CASSLAGQIYEQYF.

V gene TRBV9 combines with J gene TRBJ2-2; 12 positions match TRBD1. V lost 3 bases to trimming and J lost 5 bases; unmatched junction nucleotides: 5. This CDR3 is 16 amino acids long. Germline V CDR1 and CDR2: SGDLS, YYNGEE. The DNA of the CDR3 is TGTGCCAGCAGCGGGGGGACAGGGGGCGCGACCGGGGAGCTGTTTTTT. Translated: CASSGGTGGATGELFF.

V gene TRBV10-3 combines with J gene TRBJ2-3, with a tentative D call TRBD2 (6 bases). Germline loops: CDR1 ENHRY, CDR2 SYGVKD. With 1 base removed from V and 2 bases from J, the gap between germline ends came to 10 bases. This CDR3 contains 15 residues. Written as DNA, the CDR3 is TGTGCCATCAGTGAGTTTAGCGGACCCACAGATACGCAGTATTTT. It yields the protein CAISEFSGPTDTQYF.

This chain uses TRBV4-1 with TRBJ2-7; 10 positions agree with TRBD1. The germline CDR1 and CDR2 sequences are MGHRA and YSYEKL. The ends lost 5 bases at V and 1 base at J; junction bases unmatched: 5. The CDR3 is 15 residues long. The CDR3: CASSGPGQGSYEQYF. For the CDR3, the DNA is TGCGCCAGCAGCGGACCGGGACAGGGGTCCTACGAGCAGTACTTC.

This rearrangement joins TRBV2 to TRBJ2-1, with TRBD1 identical over 9 bases. The J segment lost 3 bases and the V segment lost 7 bases, leaving 7 bases of the junction unmatched. Germline assignment: CDR1 SNHLY and CDR2 FYNNEI. The length of the CDR3 is 15 residues. The CDR3, as DNA: TGTGCCAGCACTCTGGACAGGGGAAACTACAATGAGCAGTTCTTC. It encodes CASTLDRGNYNEQFF. Full variable domain (remainder filled in from reference TRBV2 and TRBJ2-1): EPEVTQTPSHQVTQMGQEVILRCVPISNHLYFYWYRQILGQKVEFLVSFYNNEISEKSEIFDDQFSVERPDGSNFTLKIRSTKLEDSAMYFCASTLDRGNYNEQFFGPGTRLTVL.

The CDR3: CAWSVTGNQPQHF. CDR3 coding DNA: TGTGCCTGGAGTGTGACAGGCAATCAGCCCCAGCATTTT. The genes are TRBV30 and TRBJ1-5; a possible D gene is TRBD1 (5 bases). The germline CDR1 and CDR2 sequences are GTSNPN and SVGIG (reference sequence). Between the trimmed V and J ends, which lost 0 bases and 2 bases, there was a span of 5 bases. This CDR3 has 13 amino acids.

The chain joins TRBV4-1 to TRBJ1-6, with 8 bases lining up with TRBD1. This CDR3 is 16 amino acids long. Trimming took 2 bases from V and 8 from J; bases not matched to a gene: 8. The germline CDR1 and CDR2 sequences are MGHRA and YSYEKL. CDR3 in amino acids: CASSQQGAGRDSPLHF. In DNA form, the CDR3 reads TGCGCCAGCAGCCAACAGGGGGCTGGGCGAGATTCACCCCTCCACTTT.

The V and J genes are TRBV2 and TRBJ1-3; weak D call: TRBD1 (6 bases). Trimming cost V 6 bases and J 4 bases, with 13 bases left between them. The CDR3 covers 14 residues. Per the germline V gene, CDR1 is SNHLY and CDR2 is FYNNEI. This chain's CDR3 is CASSSGTSGNTIYF. The DNA of the CDR3 is TGTGCCAGCAGCTCCGGGACATCGGGAAACACCATATATTTT.

The chain employs TRBV27 and TRBJ1-2; 7 bases are shared with TRBD1. The ends lost 6 bases at V and 5 bases at J; junction bases unmatched: 9. The length of the CDR3 is 14 residues. The germline gives CDR1 MNHEY, CDR2 SMNVEV (reference sequence). The CDR3 sequence is CASRRGTVPYGYTF. The CDR3, as DNA: TGTGCCAGCAGAAGAGGGACAGTACCTTATGGCTACACCTTC.

The rearrangement links TRBV9 to TRBJ1-1, with TRBD1 as a possible D gene (6 bases). The CDR3 loop spans 14 amino acids. The germline CDR1 and CDR2 sequences are SGDLS and YYNGEE. Trimming stripped 0 bases from V and 3 bases from J, with 9 bases between. CDR3 nucleotide sequence: TGTGCCAGCAGCGTAGAAGGGGGGGACACTGAAGCTTTCTTT. Translation: CASSVEGGDTEAFF. The full variable domain, completed using reference TRBV9 and TRBJ1-1, is DSGVTQTPKHLITATGQRVTLRCSPRSGDLSVYWYQQSLDQGLQFLIQYYNGEERAKGNILERFSAQQFPDLHSELNLSSLELGDSALYFCASSVEGGDTEAFFGQGTRLTVV.

The V and J genes are TRBV2 and TRBJ1-1, with TRBD1 matching over 9 bases. V lost 4 bases, J lost 5 bases, and 5 bases stayed unmatched. CDR1 SNHLY and CDR2 FYNNEI come from the germline V gene. The CDR3 totals 14 residues. CDR3 in amino acids: CASSALTGGTEAFF. CDR3 coding DNA: TGTGCCAGCAGTGCGTTGACAGGGGGGACTGAAGCTTTCTTT.

As to this clone: One junction end does not reproduce the germline sequence, and a read error may be involved. The chain recombines TRBV7-9 with TRBJ2-7; D is ambiguous. There are 12 residues in the CDR3. The V gene's germline CDR1 is SEHNR and CDR2 FQNEAQ (reference sequence). In DNA, the CDR3 is TGTTCCAGCAGCTATCCGACGGGCGAGCAGTACTTC. Translating gives CSSSYPTGEQYF. Complete variable domain (other parts from reference TRBV7-9 and TRBJ2-7): DTGVSQNPRHKITKRGQNVTFRCDPISEHNRLYWYRQTLGQGPEFLTYFQNEAQLEKSRLLSDRFSAERPKGSFSTLEIQRTEQGDSAMYLCSSSYPTGEQYFGPGTRLTVT.

The chain has TRBV29-1 and TRBJ2-5, with D tentatively TRBD2 (6 bases). Trimming stripped 3 bases from V and 11 bases from J, with 16 bases between. The germline CDR1 and CDR2 sequences are SQVTM and ANQGSEA. CDR3 length: 12 residues. The CDR3 loop reads CSVDVTSGEQYF. The CDR3 DNA follows: TGCAGCGTTGATGTGACTTCGGGGGAGCAGTACTTC.

V is TRBV5-6 and J is TRBJ1-4; D unresolved. This CDR3 has 13 residues. The V and J ends lost 0 bases and 8 bases respectively, with 8 bases between them. CDR1 is SGHDT, CDR2 YYEEEE, per germline. CDR3 DNA: TGTGCCAGCAGCTTGGGACTTAGGGAAAAACTGTTTTTT. It encodes CASSLGLREKLFF.

V and J are TRBV27 and TRBJ1-4; 12 bases are shared with TRBD1. V lost 5 bases to trimming and J lost 8 bases; unmatched junction nucleotides: 6. The V gene's germline CDR1 is MNHEY and CDR2 SMNVEV (reference sequence). CDR3 size: 15 residues. The CDR3 here is CASSGDRGRREKLFF. In nucleotides, the CDR3 is TGTGCCAGCAGTGGGGACAGGGGGCGAAGGGAAAAACTGTTTTTT.

This clone appeared a single time. V gene TRBV4-2 combines with J gene TRBJ1-4; tentative D call: TRBD1 (5 bases). The CDR3 runs to 18 residues. Trimming removed 1 base from V and 8 bases from J, with 23 bases in between. Germline V gene data show CDR1 as LGHNA and CDR2 as YNFKEQ. In nucleotides, the CDR3 is TGTGCCAGCAGCCAAGTACGTTTCAGGGATGAAGGCAGAGAAAAACTGTTTTTT. This gives the protein CASSQVRFRDEGREKLFF.

This sequence joins TRBV27 and TRBJ1-6; D is perhaps TRBD1 (5 bases). The ends were cut back, 6 bases at V and 6 bases at J, with 18 bases in the middle. The CDR3 consists of 16 residues. CDR1 is MNHEY and CDR2 is SMNVEV in the germline V gene (reference sequence). DNA of the CDR3: TGTGCCAGCAGGCTGACCTTGATGGGGCCTAATTCACCCCTCCACTTT. This translates into CASRLTLMGPNSPLHF.

The rearrangement joins TRBV19 to TRBJ1-1; tentatively, D is TRBD1 (5 bases). With 3 bases removed from V and 7 bases from J, the gap between germline ends came to 12 bases. This CDR3 has 13 residues. Germline V gene lookup returns CDR1 LNHDA and CDR2 SQIVND (reference sequence). The DNA for the CDR3 is TGTGCCAGTAGTATCGCCGGGGGGGGTGAAGCTTTCTTT. Amino acid sequence: CASSIAGGGEAFF.

This sequence joins TRBV5-1 and TRBJ2-7, with 7 bases matching TRBD2. The germline gives CDR1 SGHRS, CDR2 YFSETQ. The CDR3 contains 16 residues. The J segment lost 0 bases and the V segment lost 4 bases, leaving 10 bases of the junction unmatched. The CDR3 region has the DNA TGCGCCAGCAGCCGAGGCGGGAGCGGAAGCTCCTACGAGCAGTACTTC. It yields the protein CASSRGGSGSSYEQYF.

The chain is built from TRBV5-6 and TRBJ2-7; TRBD1 might be the D (5 bases). Germline CDR1 reads SGHDT; CDR2 reads YYEEEE. Trimming took 4 bases from V and 3 from J, leaving 17 bases between them. The CDR3 spans 15 residues. In DNA, the CDR3 is TGTGCCAGCAGCCTGATGGGGCAGACCCGCTACGAGCAGTACTTC. Its protein is CASSLMGQTRYEQYF.

This sequence joins TRBV27 and TRBJ2-7; TRBD2 is a possible D gene (6 bases). This CDR3 comprises 15 residues. Germline CDR1 is MNHEY and CDR2 is SMNVEV (reference sequence). Trimming cost V 3 bases and J 2 bases, with 14 bases left between them. The DNA of the CDR3 is TGTGCCAGCAGTTTCGGGAGCCCTGGGGCCTACGAGCAGTACTTC. Protein sequence: CASSFGSPGAYEQYF.

The rearrangement joins TRBV9 to TRBJ2-5; TRBD2 matches at 11 bases. The J call may be faulty, since TRBJ2-7 better matches the DNA end. This CDR3 is 14 amino acids long. Germline lookup yields CDR1 SGDLS and CDR2 YYNGEE. The CDR3 region is CASSVSLAGAEQYF. The DNA for the CDR3 is TGTGCCAGCAGCGTATCACTAGCGGGAGCCGAGCAGTACTTC.

The chain employs TRBV4-2 and TRBJ1-2; D might be TRBD1 (6 bases). CDR3 length equals 15 residues. V was pared by 0 bases and J by 4 bases, with 12 bases between. The germline V gene has CDR1 LGHNA and CDR2 YNFKEQ. CDR3 loop: CASSQESGTPYGYTF. CDR3 DNA sequence: TGTGCCAGCAGCCAAGAATCAGGGACACCCTATGGCTACACCTTC.

This clone has only one observation. The chain combines TRBV28 with TRBJ1-1, with 12 bases matching TRBD1. Per the germline V gene, CDR1 is MDHEN and CDR2 is SYDVKM. The ends lost 6 bases at V and 11 bases at J; junction bases unmatched: 7. The CDR3 contains 13 residues. The CDR3 region is CASSWGQGAPAFF. The CDR3 DNA sequence: TGTGCCAGCAGCTGGGGACAGGGGGCGCCGGCTTTCTTT.

The chain recombines TRBV9 with TRBJ1-2, with 10 positions matching TRBD1. V dropped 0 bases and J dropped 5; count of bases not matched to a gene: 4. Germline loops: CDR1 SGDLS, CDR2 YYNGEE. The CDR3 is 15 amino acids. CDR3 DNA sequence: TGTGCCAGCAGCGTAGGAGGGACAGGGGATTATGGCTACACCTTC. It is translated as CASSVGGTGDYGYTF.